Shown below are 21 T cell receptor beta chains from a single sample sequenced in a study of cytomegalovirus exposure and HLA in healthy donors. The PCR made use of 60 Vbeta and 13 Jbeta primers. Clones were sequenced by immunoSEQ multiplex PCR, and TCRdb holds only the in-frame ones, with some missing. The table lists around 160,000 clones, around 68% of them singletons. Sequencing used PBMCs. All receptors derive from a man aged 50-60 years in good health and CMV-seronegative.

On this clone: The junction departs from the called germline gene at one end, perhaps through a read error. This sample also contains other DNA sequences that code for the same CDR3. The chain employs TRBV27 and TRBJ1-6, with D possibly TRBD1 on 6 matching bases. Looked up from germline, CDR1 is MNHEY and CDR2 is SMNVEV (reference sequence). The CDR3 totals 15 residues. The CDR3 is CASSLYRDYNSPLHF. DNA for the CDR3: TGTGCCAGCAGTTTATACAGGGACTATAATTCCCCCCTCCACTTT.

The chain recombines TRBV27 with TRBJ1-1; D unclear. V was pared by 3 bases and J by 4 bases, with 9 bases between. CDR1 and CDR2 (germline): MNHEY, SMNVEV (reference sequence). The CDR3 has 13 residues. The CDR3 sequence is CASSFISPTEAFF. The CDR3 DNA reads TGTGCCAGCAGTTTTATATCCCCCACTGAAGCTTTCTTT.

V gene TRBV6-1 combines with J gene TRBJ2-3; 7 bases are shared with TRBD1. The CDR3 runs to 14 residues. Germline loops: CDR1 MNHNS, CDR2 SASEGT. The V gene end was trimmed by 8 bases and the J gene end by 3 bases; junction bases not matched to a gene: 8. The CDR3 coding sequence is TGTGCCAGCTTGGGGACAGTTCAAACAGATACGCAGTATTTT. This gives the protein CASLGTVQTDTQYF.

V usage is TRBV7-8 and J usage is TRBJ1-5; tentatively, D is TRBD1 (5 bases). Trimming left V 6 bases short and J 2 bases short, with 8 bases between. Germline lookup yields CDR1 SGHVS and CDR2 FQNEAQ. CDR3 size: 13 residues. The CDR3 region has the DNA TGTGCCAGCAGAGAAGGGGGCAATCAGCCCCAGCATTTT. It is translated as CASREGGNQPQHF.

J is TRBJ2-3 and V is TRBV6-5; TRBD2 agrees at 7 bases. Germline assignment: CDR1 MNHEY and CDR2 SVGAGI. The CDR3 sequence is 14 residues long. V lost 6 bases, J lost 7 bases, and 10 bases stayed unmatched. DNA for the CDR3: TGTGCCAGCAGACGGGGCGGGGGTGCCAATACGCAGTATTTT. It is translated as CASRRGGGANTQYF.

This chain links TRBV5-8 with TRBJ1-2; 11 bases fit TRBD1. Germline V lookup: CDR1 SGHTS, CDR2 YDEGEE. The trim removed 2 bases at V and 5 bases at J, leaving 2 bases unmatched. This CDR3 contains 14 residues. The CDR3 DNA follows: TGTGCCAGCAGCTTCCGGGACAGGGGGTATGGCTACACCTTC. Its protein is CASSFRDRGYGYTF.

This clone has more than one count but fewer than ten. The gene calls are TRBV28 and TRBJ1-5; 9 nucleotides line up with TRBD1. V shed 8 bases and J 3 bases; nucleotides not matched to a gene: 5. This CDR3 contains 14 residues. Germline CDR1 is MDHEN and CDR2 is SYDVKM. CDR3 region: CASLTGGYNQPQHF. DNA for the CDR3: TGTGCCAGCTTGACAGGGGGTTACAATCAGCCCCAGCATTTT. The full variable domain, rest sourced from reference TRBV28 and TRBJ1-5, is DVKVTQSSRYLVKRTGEKVFLECVQDMDHENMFWYRQDPGLGLRLIYFSYDVKMKEKGDIPEGYSVSREKKERFSLILESASTNQTSMYLCASLTGGYNQPQHFGDGTRLSIL.

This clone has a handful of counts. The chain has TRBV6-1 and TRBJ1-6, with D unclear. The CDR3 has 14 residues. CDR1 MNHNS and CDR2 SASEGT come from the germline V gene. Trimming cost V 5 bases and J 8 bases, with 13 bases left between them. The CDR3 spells CASSPFGQDSPLHF. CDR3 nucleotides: TGTGCCAGCAGTCCGTTTGGGCAGGATTCACCCCTCCACTTT.

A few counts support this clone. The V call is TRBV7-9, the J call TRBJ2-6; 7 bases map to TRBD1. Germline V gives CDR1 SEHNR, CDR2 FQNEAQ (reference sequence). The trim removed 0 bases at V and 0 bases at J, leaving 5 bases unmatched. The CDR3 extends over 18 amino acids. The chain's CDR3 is CASSLALGQYSGANVLTF. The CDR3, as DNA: TGTGCCAGCAGCTTAGCACTGGGACAGTACTCTGGGGCCAACGTCCTGACTTTC.

The CDR3 sequence is CASSFGGRVAGELFF. In nucleotides, the CDR3 is TGTGCCAGCAGCTTTGGGGGGAGGGTTGCCGGGGAGCTGTTTTTT. The V gene is TRBV7-2, the J gene TRBJ2-2; 7 positions match TRBD2. Trimming removed 3 bases from V and 6 bases from J; junction bases left unmatched: 7. The CDR3 is made up of 15 amino acids. Germline lookup yields CDR1 SGHTA and CDR2 FQGNSA.

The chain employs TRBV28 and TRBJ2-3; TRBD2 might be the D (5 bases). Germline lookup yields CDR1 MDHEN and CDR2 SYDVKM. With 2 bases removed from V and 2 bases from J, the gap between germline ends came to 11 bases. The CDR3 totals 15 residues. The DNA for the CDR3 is TGTGCCAGCAGTTTACGGGGTGATAACACAGATACGCAGTATTTT. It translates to CASSLRGDNTDTQYF.

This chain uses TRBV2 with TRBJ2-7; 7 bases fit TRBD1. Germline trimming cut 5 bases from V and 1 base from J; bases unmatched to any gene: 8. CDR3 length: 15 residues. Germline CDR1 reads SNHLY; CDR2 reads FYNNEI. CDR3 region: CASSRGQRDSYEQYF. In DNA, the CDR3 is TGTGCCAGCAGTCGGGGACAGCGAGATTCCTACGAGCAGTACTTC.

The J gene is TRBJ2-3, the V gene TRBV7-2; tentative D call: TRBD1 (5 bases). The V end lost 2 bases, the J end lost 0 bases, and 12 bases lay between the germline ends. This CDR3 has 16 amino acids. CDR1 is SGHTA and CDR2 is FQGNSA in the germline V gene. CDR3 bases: TGTGCCAGCAGCTTAAACCCAGGGATTAGCACAGATACGCAGTATTTT. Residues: CASSLNPGISTDTQYF.

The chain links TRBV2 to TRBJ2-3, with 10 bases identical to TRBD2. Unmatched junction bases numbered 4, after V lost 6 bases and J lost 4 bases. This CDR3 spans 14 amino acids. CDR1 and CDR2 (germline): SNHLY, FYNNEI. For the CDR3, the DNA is TGTGCCAGCAGGAGGACTAGCGGCGCAGATACGCAGTATTTT. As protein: CASRRTSGADTQYF.

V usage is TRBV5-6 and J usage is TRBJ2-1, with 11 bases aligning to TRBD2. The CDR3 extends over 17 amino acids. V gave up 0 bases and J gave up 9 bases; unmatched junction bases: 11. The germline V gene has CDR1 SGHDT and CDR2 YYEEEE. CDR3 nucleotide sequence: TGTGCCAGCAGCTTGGCCCTAGCGGGGGGTATATCGGGTGAGCAGTTCTTC. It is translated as CASSLALAGGISGEQFF.

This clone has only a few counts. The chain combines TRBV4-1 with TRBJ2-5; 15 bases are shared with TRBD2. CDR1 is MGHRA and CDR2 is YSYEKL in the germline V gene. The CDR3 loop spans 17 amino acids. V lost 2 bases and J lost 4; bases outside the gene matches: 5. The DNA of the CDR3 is TGCGCCAGCAGCCAACGGACTAGCGGGGGGGCAGGAGAGACCCAGTACTTC. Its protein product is CASSQRTSGGAGETQYF.

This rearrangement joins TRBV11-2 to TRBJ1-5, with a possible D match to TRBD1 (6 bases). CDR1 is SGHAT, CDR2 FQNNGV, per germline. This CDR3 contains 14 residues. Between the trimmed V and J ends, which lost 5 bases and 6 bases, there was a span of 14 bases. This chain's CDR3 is CASSLGGGVQPQHF. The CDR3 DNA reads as TGTGCCAGCAGCCTCGGGGGGGGCGTTCAGCCCCAGCATTTT.

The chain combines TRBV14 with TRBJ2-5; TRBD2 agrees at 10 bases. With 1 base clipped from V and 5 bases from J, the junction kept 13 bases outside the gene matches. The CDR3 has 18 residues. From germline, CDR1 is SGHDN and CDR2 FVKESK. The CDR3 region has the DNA TGTGCCAGCAGCCAAGGAGGGCTAGCGGGGGCCCGGAGGGAGACCCAGTACTTC. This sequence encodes CASSQGGLAGARRETQYF.

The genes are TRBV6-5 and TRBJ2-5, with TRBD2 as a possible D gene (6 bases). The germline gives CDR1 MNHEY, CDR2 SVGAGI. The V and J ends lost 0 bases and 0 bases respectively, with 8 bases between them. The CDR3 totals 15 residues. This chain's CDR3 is CASSYSWGDQETQYF. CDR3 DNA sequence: TGTGCCAGCAGTTACTCTTGGGGGGACCAAGAGACCCAGTACTTC.

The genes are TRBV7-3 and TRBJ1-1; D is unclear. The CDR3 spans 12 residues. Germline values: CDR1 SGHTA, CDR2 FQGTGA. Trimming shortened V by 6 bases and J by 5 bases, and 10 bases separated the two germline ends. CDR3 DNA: TGTGCCAGCAGTTCCTCCGGGACTGAAGCTTTCTTT. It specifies CASSSSGTEAFF.

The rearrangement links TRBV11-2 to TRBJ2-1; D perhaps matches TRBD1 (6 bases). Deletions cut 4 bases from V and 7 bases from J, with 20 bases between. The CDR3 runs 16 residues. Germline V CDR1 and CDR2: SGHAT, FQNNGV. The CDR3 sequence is CASSSQPSGAPNEQFF. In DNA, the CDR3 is TGTGCCAGCAGCTCACAGCCCTCAGGGGCCCCTAATGAGCAGTTCTTC. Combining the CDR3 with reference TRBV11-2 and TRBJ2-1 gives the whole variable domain EAGVAQSPRYKIIEKRQSVAFWCNPISGHATLYWYQQILGQGPKLLIQFQNNGVVDDSQLPKDRFSAERLKGVDSTLKIQPAKLEDSAVYLCASSSQPSGAPNEQFFGPGTRLTVL.